This T cell receptor beta chain was sequenced in a study of blood T cell repertoires in COVID-19. This clone came up a few times. Sequencing used immunoSEQ multiplex PCR; TCRdb keeps in-frame clones, though not all of them. The sample holds about 77,000 clones; 65% to 85% are singletons and the top ten take roughly 15%. The CDR3 totals 17 residues. CDR1 is SEHNR, CDR2 FQNEAQ, per germline (reference sequence). Trimming left V 8 bases short and J 2 bases short, with 23 bases between. This sequence joins TRBV7-9 and TRBJ2-3, with a tentative D call TRBD1 (5 bases). This receptor was identified in a man between 65 and 85 years old with active or convalescent COVID-19. The sequenced sample consisted of peripheral blood. This CDR3 is CASRRDRFDSLTDTQYF. The CDR3 bases are TGTGCCAGCCGCAGAGATAGGTTCGACAGCCTCACAGATACGCAGTATTTT.